The following is a TCR beta chain sequence with its context. The sample originates from a study of blood T cells in healthy people across ages. Together with a sample-barcoded 5' primer, a J-beta primer mix was included in a second PCR lasting about 6 to 11 cycles. TCRdb recomputed calls from the 5' RACE reads with MiXCR, one row per CDR3 protein. This repertoire shows around 280,000 distinct CDR3 sequences, around 27% found once; its top ten account for roughly 28%. The sequencing input was blood. The clonotype was recovered from a woman in her sixties or seventies in good health.

The CDR3 nucleotides read TGTGCTAGTGGTTTTGGAGTTGGGCTAGATAACGAGCAGTACTTC. Its protein product is CASGFGVGLDNEQYF. The chain is built from TRBV12-5 and TRBJ2-7, with D uncertain. CDR3 length equals 15 residues. The germline CDR1 and CDR2 sequences are LGHNT and FRNRAP. Trimming stripped 3 bases from V and 5 bases from J, with 17 bases between.